This TCR beta chain was obtained from a study of Ad26.COV2.S vaccination and SARS-CoV-2 variants. The treatment: 19 received Ad26.COV2.S at low or high dose, single or two shots; five or six received placebo; per-sample allocation not given. Day 63 after the first injection of vaccine or placebo was the sampling time. The individual, an adult aged 18-55 years, was a donor in Boston. V lost 5 bases and J 2 bases, leaving 12 bases between the germline ends. The CDR3 consists of 14 residues. CDR1 is LNHDA and CDR2 is SQIVND in the germline V gene (reference sequence). Assay used: immunoSEQ multiplex PCR; TCRdb lists only in-frame clones, some missing. The repertoire includes 430,000 or so clones, more than 80% of them detected once, and 9.5% to 15% sits in the top ten.

The V gene is TRBV19, the J gene TRBJ1-2; D is perhaps TRBD1 (5 bases). Sample: peripheral blood, taken in a trial of Ad26.COV2.S vaccine versus placebo. This TCR was recovered from a person between 18 and 59 years old who received the Ad26.COV2.S COVID-19 vaccine or a placebo. CDR3 coding DNA: TGTGCCAGTAGTTTCACGGGACCCAACTATGGCTACACCTTC. It yields the protein CASSFTGPNYGYTF.